This is a list of T cell receptor beta chains from one sample in a study of T-cell memory formation after mild COVID-19. Via MiXCR, TCRdb re-called the 5' RACE reads, giving one row per CDR3 protein. The table lists about 610,000 distinct CDR3 sequences, 17% of them singletons. The sequenced sample consisted of PBMCs or a T cell subset sorted from them (not recorded which). All receptors come from an adult woman who had mild COVID-19 (a few samples of this study predate the infection). Cell type and time point are not known. The CDR3 runs from the conserved cysteine through the conserved F or W. A D gene is named only where the DNA matches it firmly. Only part of the rows carry a size: once, few, many, or a class if the clone is expanded.

CDR3nt | CDR3aa | v_gene | len | abundance | j_gene | d_gene
TGTGCCAGCAGCTACGGAGGGTTTGAAGCTTTCTTT | CASSYGGFEAFF | TRBV11-3 | 12 | few | TRBJ1-1 | -
TGCGCCAGCAGCCAAGATGCCGGCAGGGAGACCCAGTACTTC | CASSQDAGRETQYF | TRBV4-1 | 14 | few | TRBJ2-5 | -
TGCGCCAGCTCCTCCGAGGGACTAGCGGGACCCGAGCAGTACTTC | CASSSEGLAGPEQYF | TRBV5-1 | 15 | few | TRBJ2-7 | TRBD2
TGCGCCAGCAGCTTGGGGCAGGTCTTAAACTATGGCTACACCTTC | CASSLGQVLNYGYTF | TRBV5-1 | 15 | once | TRBJ1-2 | -
TGCAGCGTCATCCCAGCGGGAACCTACGAGCAGTACTTC | CSVIPAGTYEQYF | TRBV29-1 | 13 | few | TRBJ2-7 | TRBD2
TGTGCCAGCAGAGGACTAGCGGGGATTCGGACAGATACGCAGTATTTT | CASRGLAGIRTDTQYF | TRBV6-5 | 16 | - | TRBJ2-3 | TRBD2
TGTGCCAGCGCGGCGGGGCCCACAGATACGCAGTATTTT | CASAAGPTDTQYF | TRBV6-5 | 13 | - | TRBJ2-3 | -
TGTGCCAGCAGCTTACCGGGACAGGACTATGGCTACACCTTC | CASSLPGQDYGYTF | TRBV7-8 | 14 | - | TRBJ1-2 | TRBD1
TGTGCCAGCAGCCTACAGGGTTTCACAGATACGCAGTATTTT | CASSLQGFTDTQYF | TRBV3-1 | 14 | few | TRBJ2-3 | -
TGCGCCAGCAGCTTGGGACAGACGTACAATGAGCAGTTCTTC | CASSLGQTYNEQFF | TRBV5-1 | 14 | many | TRBJ2-1 | -
TGTGCCTGGAGCTACAGGGGTTCCTACGAGCAGTACTTC | CAWSYRGSYEQYF | TRBV30 | 13 | - | TRBJ2-7 | TRBD1
TGTGCCAGCAGCTTCCTGACAGGGACTAATGAAAAACTGTTTTTT | CASSFLTGTNEKLFF | TRBV7-9 | 15 | - | TRBJ1-4 | TRBD1
TGTGCCAGCAGCTTCCCCGCAGACAATGAGCAGTTCTTC | CASSFPADNEQFF | TRBV7-9 | 13 | - | TRBJ2-1 | -
TGCGCCAGCAGTTCCGGGGGGATTACGCAGTATTTT | CASSSGGITQYF | TRBV5-1 | 12 | - | TRBJ2-3 | TRBD2
TGTGCCAGCAGCTTAGGCTCGGGAAAAGAGACCCAGTACTTC | CASSLGSGKETQYF | TRBV7-2 | 14 | few | TRBJ2-5 | -
TGTGCCAGCAGCGGATATGAAAGTCCCTATGGCTACACCTTC | CASSGYESPYGYTF | TRBV12-3/TRBV12-4 | 14 | few | TRBJ1-2 | -
TGTGCCAGCAAGTCTGTCGGGGGGGCCGAAAACATTCAGTACTTC | CASKSVGGAENIQYF | TRBV12-3/TRBV12-4 | 15 | - | TRBJ2-4 | TRBD2
TGTGCCTGGAGTCCCGTGACTGAAGCTTTCTTT | CAWSPVTEAFF | TRBV30 | 11 | few | TRBJ1-1 | -
TGTGCCAGCAGCTTACCCCCTGAGGCTAGCGGGGGCCTAGCCAAAAACATTCAGTACTTC | CASSLPPEASGGLAKNIQYF | TRBV7-9 | 20 | - | TRBJ2-4 | TRBD2
TGTGCCACCAGTTCCCGAGTCAATACGCAGTATTTT | CATSSRVNTQYF | TRBV24-1 | 12 | few | TRBJ2-3 | -
TGCGCCAGCAGCCAAGATCTCAAGGGGTGGGCTGGCTACACCTTC | CASSQDLKGWAGYTF | TRBV4-1 | 15 | - | TRBJ1-2 | -
TGCAGTGCTACATCACCGACAGGGTACGAGCAGTACTTC | CSATSPTGYEQYF | TRBV20-1 | 13 | few | TRBJ2-7 | TRBD1
TGTGCCAGCAGTTCGCGGGGGGCCCGCACAGATACGCAGTATTTT | CASSSRGARTDTQYF | TRBV6-5 | 15 | few | TRBJ2-3 | TRBD2
TGTGCCAGCAGTCCAGCCGGGACCTACAATGAGCAGTTCTTC | CASSPAGTYNEQFF | TRBV25-1 | 14 | - | TRBJ2-1 | -
TGCAGTGCTAGAGTGGGGCAGAACTATGGCTACACCTTC | CSARVGQNYGYTF | TRBV20-1 | 13 | - | TRBJ1-2 | -
TGTGCCAGCAGTGTGACAGGGGATAATTCACCCCTCCACTTT | CASSVTGDNSPLHF | TRBV25-1 | 14 | few | TRBJ1-6 | TRBD1
TGTGCCAGCAGCAGGGGAGGGGCAGGAAGAAACAATGAGCAGTTCTTC | CASSRGGAGRNNEQFF | TRBV13 | 16 | - | TRBJ2-1 | TRBD2
TGTGCCAGTAGTACGACAGGGTTCCATGAGCAGTTCTTC | CASSTTGFHEQFF | TRBV19 | 13 | many | TRBJ2-1 | TRBD1
TGTGCCAGCTCACCAGAGATCACTACTAATTCACCCCTCCACTTT | CASSPEITTNSPLHF | TRBV18 | 15 | few | TRBJ1-6 | -
TGTGCTAGCAGCTTAGTCGAAGTAGGGGCCTACTACGAGCAGTACTTC | CASSLVEVGAYYEQYF | TRBV7-7 | 16 | few | TRBJ2-7 | -
TGCGCCAGCAGTCAATCGATCCGGGACAGCCAAAATCTACCTCTCAATCAGCCCCAGCATTTT | CASSQSIRDSQNLPLNQPQHF | TRBV23-1 | 21 | once | TRBJ1-5 | TRBD1
TGTGCCAGCAGCCCCCACAGCACAGATACGCAGTATTTT | CASSPHSTDTQYF | TRBV7-2 | 13 | many | TRBJ2-3 | -
TGTGCCAGCAGGGGACAGGCAACGAACACCGGGGAGCTGTTTTTT | CASRGQATNTGELFF | TRBV2 | 15 | - | TRBJ2-2 | TRBD1
TGTGCCAGCAGTAAGACAGGGAAGGAGGGATACGAGCAGTACTTC | CASSKTGKEGYEQYF | TRBV27 | 15 | few | TRBJ2-7 | -
TGTGCCAGCCTGTTGGCTAGCGGCTACGAGCAGTACTTC | CASLLASGYEQYF | TRBV2 | 13 | many | TRBJ2-7 | TRBD2
TGTGCCAGCAGCCAAACAGGGGGCGGGAACACTGAAGCTTTCTTT | CASSQTGGGNTEAFF | TRBV4-2 | 15 | - | TRBJ1-1 | TRBD1
TGTGCCAGCAGCCCAGAAACTAATGAAAAACTGTTTTTT | CASSPETNEKLFF | TRBV12-3/TRBV12-4 | 13 | - | TRBJ1-4 | -
TGCAGTGCTAGACTAGCGGGGGGGACCAAAAACATTCAGTACTTC | CSARLAGGTKNIQYF | TRBV20-1 | 15 | - | TRBJ2-4 | TRBD2
TGTGCCAGCAGTTACGGACTAGCGGGAGGGCCTCAGTACTTC | CASSYGLAGGPQYF | TRBV6-5 | 14 | few | TRBJ2-4 | TRBD2
TGTGCCAGCAGCTTTGGGGGACAGGGCCCCTACGAGCAGTACTTC | CASSFGGQGPYEQYF | TRBV5-6 | 15 | few | TRBJ2-7 | TRBD1
TGTGCCAGCAGCTTTGCGGGCAGGGGCTATGGCTACACCTTC | CASSFAGRGYGYTF | TRBV5-6 | 14 | - | TRBJ1-2 | -
TGCAGCGTTCGAGCGCCTTCCACAGATACGCAGTATTTT | CSVRAPSTDTQYF | TRBV29-1 | 13 | many | TRBJ2-3 | -
TGTGCCAGCTCACCAAGACAGGGAGTCGAAAAACTGTTTTTT | CASSPRQGVEKLFF | TRBV18 | 14 | - | TRBJ1-4 | TRBD1
TGTGCCAGCAGCTTTTCTCAGGGAGCAGATACGCAGTATTTT | CASSFSQGADTQYF | TRBV5-4 | 14 | few | TRBJ2-3 | -
TGTGCCAGCAGCCCCCCCCTCAGCACAGATACGCAGTATTTT | CASSPPLSTDTQYF | TRBV5-6 | 14 | - | TRBJ2-3 | -
TGTGCCAGCAGTGAAGGCCCCGCGTCCTACAATGAGCAGTTCTTC | CASSEGPASYNEQFF | TRBV6-4 | 15 | few | TRBJ2-1 | -
TGTGCCACCAGCAGAGAAGGGCTAGCGAGCTACGAGCAGTACTTC | CATSREGLASYEQYF | TRBV15 | 15 | - | TRBJ2-7 | -